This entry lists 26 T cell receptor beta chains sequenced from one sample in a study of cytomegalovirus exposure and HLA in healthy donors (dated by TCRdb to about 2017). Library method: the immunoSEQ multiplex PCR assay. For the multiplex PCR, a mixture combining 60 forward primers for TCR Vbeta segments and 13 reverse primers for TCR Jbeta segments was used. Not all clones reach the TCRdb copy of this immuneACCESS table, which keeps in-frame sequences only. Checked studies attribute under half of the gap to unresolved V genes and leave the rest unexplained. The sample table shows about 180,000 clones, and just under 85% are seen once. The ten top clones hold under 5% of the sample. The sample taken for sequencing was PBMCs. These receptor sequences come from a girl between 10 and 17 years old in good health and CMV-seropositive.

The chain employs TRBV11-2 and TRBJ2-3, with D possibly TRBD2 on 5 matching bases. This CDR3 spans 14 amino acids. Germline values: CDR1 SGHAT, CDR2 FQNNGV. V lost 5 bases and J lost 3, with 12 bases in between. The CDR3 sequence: CASSLRTFTDTQYF. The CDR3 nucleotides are TGTGCCAGCAGCCTCCGGACTTTTACAGATACGCAGTATTTT.

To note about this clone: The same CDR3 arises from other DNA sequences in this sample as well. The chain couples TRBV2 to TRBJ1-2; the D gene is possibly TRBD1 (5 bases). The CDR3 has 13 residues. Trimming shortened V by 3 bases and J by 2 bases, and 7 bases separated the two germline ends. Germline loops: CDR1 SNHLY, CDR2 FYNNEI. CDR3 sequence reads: CASSDWGNYGYTF. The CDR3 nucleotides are TGTGCCAGCAGTGACTGGGGCAACTATGGCTACACCTTC.

The CDR3 is CAWSVAGGMVGELFF. The CDR3 bases are TGTGCCTGGAGTGTTGCGGGGGGTATGGTGGGGGAGCTGTTTTTT. This chain uses TRBV30 with TRBJ2-2; 8 nucleotides match TRBD2. The CDR3 extends over 15 amino acids. The junction had 8 bases not matched to a gene; V was cut back by 0 bases and J by 8 bases. Germline values: CDR1 GTSNPN, CDR2 SVGIG (reference sequence).

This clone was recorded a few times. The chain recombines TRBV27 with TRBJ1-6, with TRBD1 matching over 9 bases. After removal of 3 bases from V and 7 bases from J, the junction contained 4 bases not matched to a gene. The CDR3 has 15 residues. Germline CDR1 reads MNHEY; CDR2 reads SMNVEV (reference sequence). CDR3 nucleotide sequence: TGTGCCAGCAGTTTGGACAGGGGAGGGAATTCACCCCTCCACTTT. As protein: CASSLDRGGNSPLHF.

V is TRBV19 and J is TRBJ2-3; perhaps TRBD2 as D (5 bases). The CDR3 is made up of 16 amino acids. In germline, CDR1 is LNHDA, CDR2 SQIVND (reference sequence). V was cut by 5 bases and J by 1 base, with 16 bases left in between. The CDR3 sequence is CASSSRTGSGTDTQYF. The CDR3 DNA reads TGTGCCAGTAGTTCTCGGACTGGGTCTGGCACAGATACGCAGTATTTT.

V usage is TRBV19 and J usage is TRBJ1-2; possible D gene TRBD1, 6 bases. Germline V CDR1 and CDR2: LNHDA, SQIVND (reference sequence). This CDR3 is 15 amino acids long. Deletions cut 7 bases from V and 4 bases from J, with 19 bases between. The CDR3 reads CASTHRAQTGYGYTF. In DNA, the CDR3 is TGTGCCAGTACCCACAGGGCCCAAACTGGCTATGGCTACACCTTC.

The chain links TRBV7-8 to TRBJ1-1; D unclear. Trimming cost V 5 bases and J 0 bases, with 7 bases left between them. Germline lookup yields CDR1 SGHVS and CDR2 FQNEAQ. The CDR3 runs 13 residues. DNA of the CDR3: TGTGCCAGCAGCGTCACTGTGAACACTGAAGCTTTCTTT. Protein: CASSVTVNTEAFF.

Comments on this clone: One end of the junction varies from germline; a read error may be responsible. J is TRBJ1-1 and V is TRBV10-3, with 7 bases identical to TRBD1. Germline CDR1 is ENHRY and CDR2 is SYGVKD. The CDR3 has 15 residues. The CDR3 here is CAIKQGLLLNTETFF. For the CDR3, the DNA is TGTGCCATCAAACAGGGGCTACTTTTGAACACTGAAACTTTCTTT.

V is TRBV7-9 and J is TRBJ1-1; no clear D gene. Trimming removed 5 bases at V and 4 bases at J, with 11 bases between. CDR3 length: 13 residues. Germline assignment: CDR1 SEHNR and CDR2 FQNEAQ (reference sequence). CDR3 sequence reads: CASSLGSSTEAFF. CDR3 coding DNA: TGTGCCAGCAGCCTAGGCTCCAGCACTGAAGCTTTCTTT.

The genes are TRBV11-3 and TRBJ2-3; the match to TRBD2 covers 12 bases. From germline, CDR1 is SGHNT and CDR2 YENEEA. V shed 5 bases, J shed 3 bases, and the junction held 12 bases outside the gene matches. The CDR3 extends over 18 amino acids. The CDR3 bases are TGTGCCAGCAGCCCCCGTACTAGCGGGGGGCCGGGAACAGATACGCAGTATTTT. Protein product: CASSPRTSGGPGTDTQYF.

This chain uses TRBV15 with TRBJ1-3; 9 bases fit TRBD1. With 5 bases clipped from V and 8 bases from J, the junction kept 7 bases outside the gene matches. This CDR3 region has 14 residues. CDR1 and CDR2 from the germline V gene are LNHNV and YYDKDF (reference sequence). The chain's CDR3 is CATSRTGEVDTIYF. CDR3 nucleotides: TGTGCCACCAGCCGGACAGGGGAGGTTGACACCATATATTTT.

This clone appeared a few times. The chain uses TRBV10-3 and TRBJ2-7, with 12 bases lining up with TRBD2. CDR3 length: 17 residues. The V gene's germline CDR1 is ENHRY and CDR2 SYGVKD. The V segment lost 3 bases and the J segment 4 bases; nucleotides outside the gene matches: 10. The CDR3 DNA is TGTGCCATCAGTGAAGGGGCGGGGGGACTAGCGGGTTACGAGCAGTACTTC. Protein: CAISEGAGGLAGYEQYF.

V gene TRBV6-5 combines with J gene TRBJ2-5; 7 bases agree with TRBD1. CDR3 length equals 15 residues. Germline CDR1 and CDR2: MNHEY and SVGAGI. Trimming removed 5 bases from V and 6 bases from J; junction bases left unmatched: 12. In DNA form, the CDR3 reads TGTGCCAGCAGTACCGGCCCGGGACAGTTACAGACCCAGTACTTC. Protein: CASSTGPGQLQTQYF.

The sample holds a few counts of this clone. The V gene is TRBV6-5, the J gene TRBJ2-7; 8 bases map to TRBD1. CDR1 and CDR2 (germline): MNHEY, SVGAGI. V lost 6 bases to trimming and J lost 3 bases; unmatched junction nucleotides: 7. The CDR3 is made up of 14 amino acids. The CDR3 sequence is CASSPDRVSYEQYF. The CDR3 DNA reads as TGTGCCAGCAGCCCGGACAGGGTAAGCTACGAGCAGTACTTC.

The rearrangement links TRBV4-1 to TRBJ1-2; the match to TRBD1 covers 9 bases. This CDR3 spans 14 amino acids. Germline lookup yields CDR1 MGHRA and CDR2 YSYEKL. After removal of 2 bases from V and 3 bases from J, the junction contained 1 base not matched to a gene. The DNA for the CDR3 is TGCGCCAGCAGCCAAAGGACAGGGGACTATGGCTACACCTTC. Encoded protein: CASSQRTGDYGYTF.

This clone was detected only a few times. The CDR3 DNA follows: TGTGCCAGCAGTTATTACAATGAGCAGTTCTTC. This sequence encodes CASSYYNEQFF. The V call is TRBV25-1, the J call TRBJ2-1; no clear D gene. The length of the CDR3 is 11 residues. The V gene lost 5 bases and the J gene lost 4 bases, with 3 bases spanning the gap. Germline V gives CDR1 MGHDK, CDR2 SYGVNS.

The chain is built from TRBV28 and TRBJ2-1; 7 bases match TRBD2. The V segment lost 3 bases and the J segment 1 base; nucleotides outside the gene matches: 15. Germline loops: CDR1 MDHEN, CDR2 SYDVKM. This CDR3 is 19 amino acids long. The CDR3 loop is CASSFIGWGRGGSYNEQFF. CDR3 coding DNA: TGTGCCAGCAGTTTTATAGGTTGGGGAAGGGGAGGGTCCTACAATGAGCAGTTCTTC.

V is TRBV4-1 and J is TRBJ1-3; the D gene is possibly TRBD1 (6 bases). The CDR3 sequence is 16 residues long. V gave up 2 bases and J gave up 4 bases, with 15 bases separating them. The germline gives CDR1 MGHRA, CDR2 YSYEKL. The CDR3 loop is CASSQIVGAPGNTIYF. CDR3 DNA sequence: TGCGCCAGCAGCCAAATCGTGGGGGCTCCAGGAAACACCATATATTTT.

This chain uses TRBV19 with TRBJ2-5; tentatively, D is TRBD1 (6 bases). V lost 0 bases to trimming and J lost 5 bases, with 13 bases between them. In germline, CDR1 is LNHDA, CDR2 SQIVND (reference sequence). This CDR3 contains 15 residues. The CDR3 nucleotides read TGTGCCAGTAGTATAGAACAGGGCAGCACGGAGACCCAGTACTTC. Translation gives CASSIEQGSTETQYF.

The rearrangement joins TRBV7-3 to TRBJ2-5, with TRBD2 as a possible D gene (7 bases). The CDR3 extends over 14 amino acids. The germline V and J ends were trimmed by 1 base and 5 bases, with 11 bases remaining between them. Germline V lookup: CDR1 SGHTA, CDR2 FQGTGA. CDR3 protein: CASSLRGGRETQYF. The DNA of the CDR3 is TGTGCCAGCAGCTTAAGGGGGGGCCGGGAGACCCAGTACTTC. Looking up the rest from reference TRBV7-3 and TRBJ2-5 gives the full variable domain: GAGVSQTPSNKVTEKGKYVELRCDPISGHTALYWYRQSLGQGPEFLIYFQGTGAADDSGLPNDRFFAVRPEGSVSTLKIQRTERGDSAVYLCASSLRGGRETQYFGPGTRLLVL.

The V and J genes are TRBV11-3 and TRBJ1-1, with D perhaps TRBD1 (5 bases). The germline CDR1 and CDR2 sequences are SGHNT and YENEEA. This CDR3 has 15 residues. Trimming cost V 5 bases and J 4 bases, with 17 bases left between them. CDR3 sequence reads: CASSKGRGRGTEAFF. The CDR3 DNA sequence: TGTGCCAGCAGCAAGGGGCGGGGGAGAGGCACTGAAGCTTTCTTT. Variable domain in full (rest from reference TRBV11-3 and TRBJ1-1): EAGVVQSPRYKIIEKKQPVAFWCNPISGHNTLYWYLQNLGQGPELLIRYENEEAVDDSQLPKDRFSAERLKGVDSTLKIQPAELGDSAVYLCASSKGRGRGTEAFFGQGTRLTVV.

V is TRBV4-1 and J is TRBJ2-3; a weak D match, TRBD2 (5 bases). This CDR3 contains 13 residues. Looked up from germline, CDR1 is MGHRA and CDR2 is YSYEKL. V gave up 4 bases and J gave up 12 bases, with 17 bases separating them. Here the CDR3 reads CASSRLGLHDQYF. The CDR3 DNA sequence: TGCGCCAGCAGCCGGCTCGGACTCCACGATCAGTATTTT.

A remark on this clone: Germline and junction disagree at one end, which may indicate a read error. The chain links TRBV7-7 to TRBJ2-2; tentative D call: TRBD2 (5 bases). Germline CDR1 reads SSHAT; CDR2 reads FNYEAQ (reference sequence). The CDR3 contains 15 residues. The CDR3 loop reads CASSPAPGITGELFF. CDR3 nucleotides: TGTGCTAGCAGCCCCGCCCCGGGGATCACCGGGGAGCTGTTTTTT.

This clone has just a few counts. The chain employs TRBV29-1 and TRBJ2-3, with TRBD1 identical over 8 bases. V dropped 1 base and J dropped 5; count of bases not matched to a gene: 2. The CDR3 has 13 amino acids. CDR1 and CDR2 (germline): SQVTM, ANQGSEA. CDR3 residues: CSVEAGGRDTQYF. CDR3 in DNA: TGCAGCGTTGAAGCAGGGGGCCGAGATACGCAGTATTTT.

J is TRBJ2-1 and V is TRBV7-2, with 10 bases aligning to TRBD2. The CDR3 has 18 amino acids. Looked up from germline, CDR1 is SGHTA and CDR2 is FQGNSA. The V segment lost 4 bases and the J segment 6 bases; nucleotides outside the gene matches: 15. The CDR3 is CASSSPIAGGRIFNEQFF. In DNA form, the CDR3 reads TGTGCCAGCAGCTCCCCCATAGCGGGGGGCCGGATTTTCAATGAGCAGTTCTTC.

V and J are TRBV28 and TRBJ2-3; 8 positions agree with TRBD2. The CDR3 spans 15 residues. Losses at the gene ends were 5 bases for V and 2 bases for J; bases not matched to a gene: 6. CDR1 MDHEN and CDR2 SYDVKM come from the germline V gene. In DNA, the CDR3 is TGTGCCAGCAGTCTAACTAGCGGACCCACAGATACGCAGTATTTT. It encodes CASSLTSGPTDTQYF.